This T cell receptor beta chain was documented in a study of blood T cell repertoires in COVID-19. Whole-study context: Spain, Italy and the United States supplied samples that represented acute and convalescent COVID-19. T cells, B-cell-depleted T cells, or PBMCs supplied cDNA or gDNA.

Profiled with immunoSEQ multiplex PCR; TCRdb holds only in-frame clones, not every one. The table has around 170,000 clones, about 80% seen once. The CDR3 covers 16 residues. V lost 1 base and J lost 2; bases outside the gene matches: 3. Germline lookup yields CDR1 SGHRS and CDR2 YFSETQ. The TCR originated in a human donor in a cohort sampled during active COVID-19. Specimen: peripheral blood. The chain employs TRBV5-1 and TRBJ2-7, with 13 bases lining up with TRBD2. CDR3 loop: CASSLRTSGSTYEQYF. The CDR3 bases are TGCGCCAGCAGCTTGAGGACTAGCGGGAGTACCTACGAGCAGTACTTC.